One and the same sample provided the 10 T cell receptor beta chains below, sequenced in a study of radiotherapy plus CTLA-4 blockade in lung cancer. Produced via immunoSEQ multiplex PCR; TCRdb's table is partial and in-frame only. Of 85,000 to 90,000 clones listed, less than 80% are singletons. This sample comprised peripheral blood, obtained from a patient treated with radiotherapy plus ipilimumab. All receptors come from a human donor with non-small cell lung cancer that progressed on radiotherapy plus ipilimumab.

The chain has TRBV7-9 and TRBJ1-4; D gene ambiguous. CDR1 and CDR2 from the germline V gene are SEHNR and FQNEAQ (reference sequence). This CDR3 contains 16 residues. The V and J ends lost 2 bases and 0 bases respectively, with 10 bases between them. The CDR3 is CASSLRLATTNEKLFF. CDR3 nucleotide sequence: TGTGCCAGCAGCTTACGGTTAGCAACAACTAATGAAAAACTGTTTTTT.

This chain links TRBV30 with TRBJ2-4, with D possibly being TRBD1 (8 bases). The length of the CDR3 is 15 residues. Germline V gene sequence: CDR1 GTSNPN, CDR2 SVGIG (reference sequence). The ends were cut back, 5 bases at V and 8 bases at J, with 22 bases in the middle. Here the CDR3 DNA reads TGTGCCTGGGCACAGGGGGGGTCATGGGGGGACATTCAGTACTTC. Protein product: CAWAQGGSWGDIQYF.

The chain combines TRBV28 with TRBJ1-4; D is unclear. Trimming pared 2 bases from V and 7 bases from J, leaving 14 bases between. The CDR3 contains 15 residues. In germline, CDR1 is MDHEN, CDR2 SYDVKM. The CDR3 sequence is CASSLVGSEGEKLFF. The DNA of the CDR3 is TGTGCCAGCAGTTTAGTGGGATCCGAAGGTGAAAAACTGTTTTTT. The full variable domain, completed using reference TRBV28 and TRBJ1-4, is DVKVTQSSRYLVKRTGEKVFLECVQDMDHENMFWYRQDPGLGLRLIYFSYDVKMKEKGDIPEGYSVSREKKERFSLILESASTNQTSMYLCASSLVGSEGEKLFFGSGTQLSVL.

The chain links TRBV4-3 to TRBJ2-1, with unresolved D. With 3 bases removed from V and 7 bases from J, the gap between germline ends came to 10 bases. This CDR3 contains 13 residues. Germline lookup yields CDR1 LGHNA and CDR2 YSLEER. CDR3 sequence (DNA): TGCGCCAGCAGCCAGATCTACTCTAATGAGCAGTTCTTC. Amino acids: CASSQIYSNEQFF.

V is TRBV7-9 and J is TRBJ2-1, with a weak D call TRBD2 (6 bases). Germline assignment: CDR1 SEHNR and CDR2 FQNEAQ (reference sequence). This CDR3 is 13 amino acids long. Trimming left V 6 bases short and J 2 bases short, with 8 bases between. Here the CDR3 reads CASRPGAYNEQFF. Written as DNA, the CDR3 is TGTGCCAGCAGGCCGGGGGCCTACAATGAGCAGTTCTTC.

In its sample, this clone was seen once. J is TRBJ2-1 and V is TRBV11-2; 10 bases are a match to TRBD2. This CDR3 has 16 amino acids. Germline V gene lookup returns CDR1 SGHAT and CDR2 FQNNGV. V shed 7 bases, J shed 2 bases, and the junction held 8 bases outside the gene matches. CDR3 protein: CASTHLAGGAYNEQFF. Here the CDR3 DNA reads TGTGCCAGCACCCATTTAGCGGGAGGCGCCTACAATGAGCAGTTCTTC.

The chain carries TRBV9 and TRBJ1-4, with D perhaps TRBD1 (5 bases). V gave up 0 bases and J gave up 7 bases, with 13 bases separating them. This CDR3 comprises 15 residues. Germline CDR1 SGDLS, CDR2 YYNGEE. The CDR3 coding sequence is TGTGCCAGCAGCGTAGGGAACCGGGGGAGTGAAAAACTGTTTTTT. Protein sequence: CASSVGNRGSEKLFF.

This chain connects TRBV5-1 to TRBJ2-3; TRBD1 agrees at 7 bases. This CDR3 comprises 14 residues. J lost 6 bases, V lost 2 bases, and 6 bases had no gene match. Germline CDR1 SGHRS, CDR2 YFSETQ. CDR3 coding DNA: TGCGCCAGCAGCTTCAACAGGGGCGAGGATACGCAGTATTTT. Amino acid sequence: CASSFNRGEDTQYF.

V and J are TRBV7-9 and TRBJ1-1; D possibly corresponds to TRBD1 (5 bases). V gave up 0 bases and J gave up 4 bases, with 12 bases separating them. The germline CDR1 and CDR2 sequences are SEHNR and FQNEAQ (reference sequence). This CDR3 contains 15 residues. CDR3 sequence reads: CASSLAGTSGTEAFF. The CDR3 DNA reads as TGTGCCAGCAGCTTAGCCGGGACCTCGGGCACTGAAGCTTTCTTT.

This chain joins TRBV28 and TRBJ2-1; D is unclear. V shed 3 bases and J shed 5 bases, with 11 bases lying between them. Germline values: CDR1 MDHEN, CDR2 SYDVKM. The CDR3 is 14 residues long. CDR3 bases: TGTGCCAGCAGTTTCTGGTCTACTGACAATGAGCAGTTCTTC. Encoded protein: CASSFWSTDNEQFF.